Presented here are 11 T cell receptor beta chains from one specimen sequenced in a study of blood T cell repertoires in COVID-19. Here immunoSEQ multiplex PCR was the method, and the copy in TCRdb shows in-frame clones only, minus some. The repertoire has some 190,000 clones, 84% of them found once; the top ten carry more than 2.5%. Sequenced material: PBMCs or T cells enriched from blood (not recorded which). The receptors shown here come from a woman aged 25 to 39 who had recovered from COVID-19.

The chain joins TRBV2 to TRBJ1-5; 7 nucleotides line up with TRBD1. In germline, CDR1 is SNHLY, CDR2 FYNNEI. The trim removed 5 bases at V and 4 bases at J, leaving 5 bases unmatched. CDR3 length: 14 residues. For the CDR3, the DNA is TGTGCCAGCAGTCGAGGACAGGCTAATCAGCCCCAGCATTTT. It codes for CASSRGQANQPQHF.

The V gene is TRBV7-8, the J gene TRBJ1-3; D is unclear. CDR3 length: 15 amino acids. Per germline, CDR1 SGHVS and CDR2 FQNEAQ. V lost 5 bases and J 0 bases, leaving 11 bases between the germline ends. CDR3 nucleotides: TGTGCCAGCAGCCCTAGGAGCGACTCTGGAAACACCATATATTTT. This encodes CASSPRSDSGNTIYF.

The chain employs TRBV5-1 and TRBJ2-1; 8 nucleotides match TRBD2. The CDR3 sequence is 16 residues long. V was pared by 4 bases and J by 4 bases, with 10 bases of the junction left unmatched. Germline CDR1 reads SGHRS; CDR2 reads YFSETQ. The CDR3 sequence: CASSAGLARGYNEQFF. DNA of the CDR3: TGCGCCAGCAGCGCTGGACTAGCTCGGGGGTACAATGAGCAGTTCTTC.

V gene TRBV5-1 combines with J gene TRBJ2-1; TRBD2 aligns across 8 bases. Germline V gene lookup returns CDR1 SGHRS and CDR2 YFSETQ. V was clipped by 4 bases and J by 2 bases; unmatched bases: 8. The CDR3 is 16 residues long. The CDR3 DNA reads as TGCGCCAGCAGCAAGTTTGCGGGGGGCACCTACAATGAGCAGTTCTTC. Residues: CASSKFAGGTYNEQFF.

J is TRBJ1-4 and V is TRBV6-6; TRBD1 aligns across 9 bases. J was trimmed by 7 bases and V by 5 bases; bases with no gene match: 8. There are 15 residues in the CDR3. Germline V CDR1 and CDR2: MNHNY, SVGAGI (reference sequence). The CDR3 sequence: CASSHRTGESEKLFF. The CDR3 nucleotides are TGTGCCAGCAGTCACCGGACAGGGGAGAGTGAAAAACTGTTTTTT.

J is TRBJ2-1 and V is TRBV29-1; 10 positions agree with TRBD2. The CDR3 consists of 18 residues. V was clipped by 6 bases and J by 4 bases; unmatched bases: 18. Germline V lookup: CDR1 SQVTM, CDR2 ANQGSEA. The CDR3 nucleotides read TGCAGCGTGTTGCTTCCCACCGGAGGACTAGCGGAATACAATGAGCAGTTCTTC. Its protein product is CSVLLPTGGLAEYNEQFF.

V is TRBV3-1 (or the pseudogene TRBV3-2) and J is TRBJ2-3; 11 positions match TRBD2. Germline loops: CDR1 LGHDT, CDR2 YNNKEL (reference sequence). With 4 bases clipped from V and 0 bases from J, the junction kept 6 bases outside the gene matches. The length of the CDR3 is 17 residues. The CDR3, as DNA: TGTGCCAGCAGCCGCACTAGCGGGAGTCCTAGCACAGATACGCAGTATTTT. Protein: CASSRTSGSPSTDTQYF.

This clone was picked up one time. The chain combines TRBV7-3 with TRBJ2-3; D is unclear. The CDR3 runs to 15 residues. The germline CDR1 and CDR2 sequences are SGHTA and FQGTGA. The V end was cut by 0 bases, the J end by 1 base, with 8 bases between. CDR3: CASSLTFYGTDTQYF. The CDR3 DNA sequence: TGTGCCAGCAGCTTAACGTTTTATGGCACAGATACGCAGTATTTT. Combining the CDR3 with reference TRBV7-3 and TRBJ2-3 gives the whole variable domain GAGVSQTPSNKVTEKGKYVELRCDPISGHTALYWYRQSLGQGPEFLIYFQGTGAADDSGLPNDRFFAVRPEGSVSTLKIQRTERGDSAVYLCASSLTFYGTDTQYFGPGTRLTVL.

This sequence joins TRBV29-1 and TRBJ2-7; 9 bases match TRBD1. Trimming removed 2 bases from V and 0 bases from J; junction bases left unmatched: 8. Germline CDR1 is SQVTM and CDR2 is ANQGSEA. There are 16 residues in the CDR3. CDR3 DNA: TGCAGCGTTGAAAGGTCGACAGGGGGGGCCTCCTACGAGCAGTACTTC. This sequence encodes CSVERSTGGASYEQYF.

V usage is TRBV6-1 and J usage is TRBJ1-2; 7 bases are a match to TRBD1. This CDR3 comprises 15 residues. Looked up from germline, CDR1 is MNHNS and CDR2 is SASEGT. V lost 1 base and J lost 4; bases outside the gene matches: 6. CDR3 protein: CASSEGIAGGYGYTF. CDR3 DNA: TGTGCCAGCAGTGAAGGGATAGCAGGGGGCTATGGCTACACCTTC.

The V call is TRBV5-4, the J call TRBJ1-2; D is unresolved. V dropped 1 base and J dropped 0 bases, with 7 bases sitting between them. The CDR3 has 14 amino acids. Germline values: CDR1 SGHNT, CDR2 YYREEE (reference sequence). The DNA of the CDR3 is TGTGCCAGCAGCTTGACACAGCCTAACTATGGCTACACCTTC. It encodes CASSLTQPNYGYTF.